The 16 T cell receptor beta chains below come from one sample, sequenced in a study of identical twins. Each CDR3 protein is one row after TCRdb ran MiXCR on the 5' RACE reads. This sample carries about 190,000 distinct CDR3 sequences, approximately 15% of them seen once, and the ten largest clones take 40% to 45%. These data also formed part of another study, on T cells expressing NK-cell markers.

Material for sequencing was CD8+ T cells sorted from blood. The receptors shown here come from a woman under 30 in good health.

Many counts were recorded for this clonotype. V and J are TRBV12-3 or TRBV12-4 and TRBJ2-3; D gene uncertain. The length of the CDR3 is 12 residues. The ends were cut back, 6 bases at V and 0 bases at J, with 4 bases in the middle. CDR3 nucleotides: TGTGCCAGCAGCTCTAGCACAGATACGCAGTATTTT. Translating gives CASSSSTDTQYF.

This clonotype was picked up a small number of times. This chain connects TRBV10-3 to TRBJ1-2; 7 positions agree with TRBD1. The length of the CDR3 is 12 residues. Trimming at V came to 7 bases and at J to 7 bases, leaving 6 bases not matched to a gene. Looked up from germline, CDR1 is ENHRY and CDR2 is SYGVKD. CDR3 loop: CAIKQTGAGYTF. CDR3 in DNA: TGTGCCATCAAACAAACAGGGGCTGGCTACACCTTC.

V gene TRBV29-1 combines with J gene TRBJ2-3, with TRBD2 identical over 9 bases. V lost 0 bases and J lost 3; bases outside the gene matches: 7. Looked up from germline, CDR1 is SQVTM and CDR2 is ANQGSEA. CDR3 length: 16 amino acids. The CDR3 protein is CSVEDRSGGWTDTQYF. The CDR3 DNA reads as TGCAGCGTTGAAGATCGTAGCGGGGGATGGACAGATACGCAGTATTTT.

The chain carries TRBV7-9 and TRBJ1-5, with D tentatively TRBD1 (5 bases). CDR1 SEHNR and CDR2 FQNEAQ come from the germline V gene (reference sequence). The CDR3 has 17 amino acids. With 5 bases removed from V and 6 bases from J, the gap between germline ends came to 23 bases. CDR3 DNA: TGTGCCAGCAGCGGAGGAGTGAGTCGAGGGGATACTCAGCCCCAGCATTTT. This encodes CASSGGVSRGDTQPQHF.

This chain connects TRBV9 to TRBJ2-1; D might be TRBD2 (6 bases). V lost 1 base, J lost 9 bases, and 11 bases lay in between. Germline lookup yields CDR1 SGDLS and CDR2 YYNGEE. The CDR3 is 13 amino acids. This chain's CDR3 is CASSVWGVGEQFF. Written as DNA, the CDR3 is TGTGCCAGCAGCGTATGGGGGGTGGGTGAGCAGTTCTTC.

This chain connects TRBV29-1 to TRBJ1-1; D is uncertain. The CDR3 loop spans 12 amino acids. Trimming took 5 bases from V and 0 from J, leaving 7 bases between them. The V gene's germline CDR1 is SQVTM and CDR2 ANQGSEA. The CDR3 nucleotides are TGCAGCGTTTTTCGAGTGAACACTGAAGCTTTCTTT. This encodes CSVFRVNTEAFF.

This clonotype occurred a few times. The chain combines TRBV6-4 with TRBJ2-2; D is unclear. Germline values: CDR1 MRHNA, CDR2 SNTAGT. Trimming took 2 bases from V and 3 from J, leaving 10 bases between them. This CDR3 region has 15 residues. CDR3 DNA: TGTGCCAGCAGTGACGAGGCAGGTCACACCGGGGAGCTGTTTTTT. Translation: CASSDEAGHTGELFF.

In this sample, this clonotype turned up a few times. V and J are TRBV6-1 and TRBJ1-2, with a possible D match to TRBD1 (5 bases). V lost 4 bases, J lost 6 bases, and 12 bases lay in between. The CDR3 extends over 13 amino acids. Germline-derived CDR1 and CDR2 are MNHNS and SASEGT. CDR3 DNA sequence: TGTGCCAGCAGTGTGGTCGGGACCGATGGCTACACCTTC. It specifies CASSVVGTDGYTF.

This clonotype has only a few counts. The chain links TRBV6-5 to TRBJ1-5; D not certain. Between the trimmed V and J ends, which lost 8 bases and 7 bases, there was a span of 12 bases. This CDR3 has 12 residues. Germline V gives CDR1 MNHEY, CDR2 SVGAGI. The CDR3 reads CASGAVGQPQHF. DNA of the CDR3: TGTGCCAGCGGTGCCGTGGGGCAGCCCCAGCATTTT.

This clonotype turned up a few times. The chain joins TRBV3-1 to TRBJ2-7; 8 positions agree with TRBD2. This CDR3 spans 19 amino acids. Germline trimming cut 0 bases from V and 0 bases from J; bases unmatched to any gene: 13. The germline CDR1 and CDR2 sequences are LGHDT and YNNKEL (reference sequence). This chain's CDR3 is CASSQEAGAVAGFSYEQYF. CDR3 DNA: TGTGCCAGCAGCCAAGAAGCGGGGGCGGTAGCGGGATTCTCCTACGAGCAGTACTTC.

V is TRBV7-6 and J is TRBJ2-2, with a tentative D call TRBD1 (5 bases). CDR1 and CDR2 (germline): SGHVS, FNYEAQ. The germline V and J ends were trimmed by 2 bases and 8 bases, with 9 bases remaining between them. The CDR3 consists of 13 residues. The CDR3 region is CASSLQRGGELFF. CDR3 DNA: TGTGCCAGCAGCTTACAAAGGGGTGGGGAGCTGTTTTTT.

This clonotype was recorded a few times. The chain's CDR3 is CATRTGGYNEQFF. CDR3 sequence (DNA): TGTGCCACCCGGACAGGGGGCTACAATGAGCAGTTCTTC. This chain uses TRBV27 with TRBJ2-1, with 10 nucleotides matching TRBD1. Trimming cost V 10 bases and J 3 bases; bases outside gene matches: 3. This CDR3 contains 13 residues. CDR1 and CDR2 from the germline V gene are MNHEY and SMNVEV (reference sequence).

The J gene is TRBJ2-4, the V gene TRBV7-9; D is unclear. This CDR3 has 13 amino acids. The V and J ends lost 1 base and 3 bases respectively, with 4 bases between them. CDR1 and CDR2 from the germline V gene are SEHNR and FQNEAQ (reference sequence). In DNA form, the CDR3 reads TGTGCCAGCAGCTTAGTAGACAAAAACATTCAGTACTTC. This codes for CASSLVDKNIQYF.

As DNA, the CDR3 is TGTGCCAGCAGTTACTCGAGTACAGGGTTCACTGAAGCTTTCTTT. Amino acids: CASSYSSTGFTEAFF. The V call is TRBV6-2 or TRBV6-3, the J call TRBJ1-1, with a weak D call TRBD1 (6 bases). Trimming took off 0 bases at V and 4 bases at J, with 12 bases between the two ends. The CDR3 extends over 15 amino acids. The germline CDR1 and CDR2 sequences are MNHEY and SVGEGT.

The gene calls are TRBV14 and TRBJ1-2, with no clear D. The V and J ends lost 0 bases and 4 bases respectively, with 3 bases between them. This CDR3 is 12 amino acids long. Germline loops: CDR1 SGHDN, CDR2 FVKESK. CDR3 bases: TGTGCCAGCAGCCAAGACAGCTATGGCTACACCTTC. This gives the protein CASSQDSYGYTF. Full variable domain (remainder filled in from reference TRBV14 and TRBJ1-2): EAGVTQFPSHSVIEKGQTVTLRCDPISGHDNLYWYRRVMGKEIKFLLHFVKESKQDESGMPNNRFLAERTGGTYSTLKVQPAELEDSGVYFCASSQDSYGYTFGSGTRLTVV.

This clonotype has ten or more counts. The chain uses TRBV12-3 or TRBV12-4 and TRBJ1-1; D is uncertain. The CDR3 covers 11 residues. Trimming removed 8 bases at V and 2 bases at J, with 6 bases between. This CDR3 reads CASRENTEAFF. The CDR3 nucleotides are TGTGCCAGCCGGGAAAACACTGAAGCTTTCTTT.